This T cell receptor (beta chain) was captured in a study of response to subunit inactivated influenza vaccine. MiXCR, run by TCRdb on the RT-PCR reads, gives a single entry per CDR3 protein. The sample shows 400,000 to 650,000 distinct CDR3 sequences, less than 7.5% of them seen only once. Whole-study findings and limits: That few new T cells are recruited by each seasonal influenza vaccination was the authors' suggestion.

This clonotype showed up many times. No antigen is known for it. This receptor was taken from a man aged 50-75 years who received an inactivated influenza vaccine. The sequencing here drew on PBMCs from blood, taken less than 30 months after vaccination.

CDR3 residues: CASSQDGSSEAFF. CDR3 in DNA: TGCGCCAGCAGCCAAGACGGATCATCTGAAGCTTTCTTT. The chain uses TRBV4-3 and TRBJ1-1, with D unclear. CDR3 length equals 13 residues. V lost 0 bases to trimming and J lost 6 bases, with 8 bases between them. In germline, CDR1 is LGHNA, CDR2 YSLEER.